The T cell receptor beta chain described here comes from a study of CD8 T cells in Susac syndrome. When the RNA was reverse transcribed, random hexamers were used with an input of 0.5 to 1 ug. TCR beta CDR3 was amplified by immunoSEQ multiplex PCR. This amplification extended across 54 Vbeta and 13 Jbeta segments. In TCRdb, the immunoSEQ multiplex PCR reads were re-called with MiXCR into one record per CDR3 protein. The sample lists 250,000 to 350,000 distinct CDR3 sequences, 92% occurring once. Sequencing used CD4+ T cells from PBMCs. The TCR comes from a human donor with multiple sclerosis.

The CDR3 region is CASSPMSTSGRAQTGELFF. For the CDR3, the DNA is TGCGCCAGCAGCCCCATGTCCACTAGCGGGAGGGCTCAGACCGGGGAGCTGTTTTTT. The rearrangement links TRBV4-1 to TRBJ2-2; 13 bases align to TRBD2. CDR1 is MGHRA and CDR2 is YSYEKL in the germline V gene. The CDR3 has 19 amino acids. With 4 bases clipped from V and 5 bases from J, the junction kept 13 bases outside the gene matches.